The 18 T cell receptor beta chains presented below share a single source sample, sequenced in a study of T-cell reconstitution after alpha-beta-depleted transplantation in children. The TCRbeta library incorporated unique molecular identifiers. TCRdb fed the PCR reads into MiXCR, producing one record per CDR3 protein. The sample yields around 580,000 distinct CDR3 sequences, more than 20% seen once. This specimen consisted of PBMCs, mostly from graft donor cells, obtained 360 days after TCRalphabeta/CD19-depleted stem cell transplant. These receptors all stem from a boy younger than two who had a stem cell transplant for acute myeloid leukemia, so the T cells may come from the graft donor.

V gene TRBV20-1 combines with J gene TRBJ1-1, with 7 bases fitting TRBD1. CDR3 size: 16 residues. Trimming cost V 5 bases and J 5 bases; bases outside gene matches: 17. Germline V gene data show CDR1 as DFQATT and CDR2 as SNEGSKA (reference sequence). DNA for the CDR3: TGCAGTGCTGGAGTAGCGCAGGGGGGGAGGTTTACTGAAGCTTTCTTT. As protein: CSAGVAQGGRFTEAFF.

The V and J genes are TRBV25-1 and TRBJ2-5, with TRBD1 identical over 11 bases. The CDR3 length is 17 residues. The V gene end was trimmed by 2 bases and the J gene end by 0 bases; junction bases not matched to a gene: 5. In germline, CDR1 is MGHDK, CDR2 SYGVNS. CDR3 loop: CASSEGDRGEYQETQYF. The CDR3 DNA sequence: TGTGCCAGCAGTGAAGGGGACAGGGGGGAGTACCAAGAGACCCAGTACTTC.

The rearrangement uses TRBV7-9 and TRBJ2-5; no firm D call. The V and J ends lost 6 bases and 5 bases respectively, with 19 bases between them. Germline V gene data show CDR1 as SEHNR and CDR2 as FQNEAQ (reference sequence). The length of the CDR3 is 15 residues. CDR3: CASRPTWGNEETQYF. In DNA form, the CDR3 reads TGTGCCAGCAGACCCACATGGGGAAATGAGGAGACCCAGTACTTC.

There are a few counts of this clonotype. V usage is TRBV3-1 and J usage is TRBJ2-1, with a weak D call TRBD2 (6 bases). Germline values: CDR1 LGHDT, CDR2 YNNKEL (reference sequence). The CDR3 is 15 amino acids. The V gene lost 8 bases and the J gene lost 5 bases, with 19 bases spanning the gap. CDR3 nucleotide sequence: TGTGCCAGCTCTAGGGGCGGGAATTTGGACAATGAGCAGTTCTTC. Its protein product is CASSRGGNLDNEQFF.

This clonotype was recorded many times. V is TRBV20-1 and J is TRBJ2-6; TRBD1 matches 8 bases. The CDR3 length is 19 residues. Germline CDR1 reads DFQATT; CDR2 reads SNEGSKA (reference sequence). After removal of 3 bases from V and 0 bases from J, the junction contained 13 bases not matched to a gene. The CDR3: CSARALPGGRSSGANVLTF. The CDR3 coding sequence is TGCAGTGCTAGGGCCCTCCCAGGGGGCAGGAGCTCTGGGGCCAACGTCCTGACTTTC.

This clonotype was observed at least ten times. The DNA for the CDR3 is TGTGCCAGCAGTTTCCTAGCGGGGCGCACAGATACGCAGTATTTT. Its protein is CASSFLAGRTDTQYF. The chain joins TRBV12-3 or TRBV12-4 to TRBJ2-3, with 9 bases lining up with TRBD2. The trim removed 3 bases at V and 1 base at J, leaving 2 bases unmatched. This CDR3 is 15 amino acids long.

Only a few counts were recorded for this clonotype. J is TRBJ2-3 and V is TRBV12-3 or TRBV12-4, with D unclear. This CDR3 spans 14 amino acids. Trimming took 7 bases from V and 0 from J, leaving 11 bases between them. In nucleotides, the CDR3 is TGTGCCAGCACCTTTATTCGGAGCACAGATACGCAGTATTTT. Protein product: CASTFIRSTDTQYF.

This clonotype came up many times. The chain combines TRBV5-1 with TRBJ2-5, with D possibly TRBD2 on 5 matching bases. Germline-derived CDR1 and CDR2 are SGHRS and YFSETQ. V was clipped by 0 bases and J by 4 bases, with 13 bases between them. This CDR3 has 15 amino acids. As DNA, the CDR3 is TGCGCCAGCAGCTTGGCTCGGGGTTTGCGAGAGACCCAGTACTTC. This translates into CASSLARGLRETQYF.

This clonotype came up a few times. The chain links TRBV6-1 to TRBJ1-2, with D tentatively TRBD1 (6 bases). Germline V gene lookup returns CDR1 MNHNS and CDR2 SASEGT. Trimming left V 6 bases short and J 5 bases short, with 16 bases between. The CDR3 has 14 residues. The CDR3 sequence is CASSPTGFGYGYTF. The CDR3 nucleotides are TGTGCCAGCAGCCCGACAGGATTTGGTTATGGCTACACCTTC.

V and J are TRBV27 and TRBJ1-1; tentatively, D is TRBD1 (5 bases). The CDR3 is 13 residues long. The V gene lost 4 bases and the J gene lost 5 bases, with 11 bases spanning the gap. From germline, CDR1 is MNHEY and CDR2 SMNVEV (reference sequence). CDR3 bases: TGTGCCAGCAGTTCGGTAGCAGGGACTGAAGCTTTCTTT. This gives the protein CASSSVAGTEAFF.

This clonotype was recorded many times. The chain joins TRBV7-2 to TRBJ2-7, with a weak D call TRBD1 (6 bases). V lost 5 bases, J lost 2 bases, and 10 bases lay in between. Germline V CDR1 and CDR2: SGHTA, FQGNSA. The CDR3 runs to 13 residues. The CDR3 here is CASSAQGTYEQYF. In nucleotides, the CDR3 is TGTGCCAGCAGCGCCCAGGGGACCTACGAGCAGTACTTC.

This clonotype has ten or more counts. The CDR3, as DNA: TGTGCCAGCTCACCACCCGACAGTGCCTACAATGAGCAGTTCTTC. Its protein is CASSPPDSAYNEQFF. This rearrangement joins TRBV18 to TRBJ2-1; D may be TRBD1 (5 bases). The CDR3 runs 15 residues. The germline gives CDR1 KGHSH, CDR2 LQKENI. V was cut by 0 bases and J by 2 bases, with 8 bases left in between.

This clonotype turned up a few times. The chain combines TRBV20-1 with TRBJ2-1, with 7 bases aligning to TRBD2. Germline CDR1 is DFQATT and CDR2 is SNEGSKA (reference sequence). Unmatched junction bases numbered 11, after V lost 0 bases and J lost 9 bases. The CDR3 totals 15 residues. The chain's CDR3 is CSARDGWGGRVEQFF. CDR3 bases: TGCAGTGCTAGAGATGGGTGGGGGGGGAGAGTTGAGCAGTTCTTC.

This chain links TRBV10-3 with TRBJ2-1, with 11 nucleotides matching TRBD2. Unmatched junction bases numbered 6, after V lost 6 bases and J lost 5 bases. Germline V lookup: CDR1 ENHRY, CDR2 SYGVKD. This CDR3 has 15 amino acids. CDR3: CAISTLAGGNNEQFF. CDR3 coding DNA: TGTGCCATCAGCACCCTAGCGGGGGGCAACAATGAGCAGTTCTTC.

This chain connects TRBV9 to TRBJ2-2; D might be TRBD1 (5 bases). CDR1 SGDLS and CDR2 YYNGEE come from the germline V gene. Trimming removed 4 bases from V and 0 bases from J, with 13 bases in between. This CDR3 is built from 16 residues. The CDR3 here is CASSPGPGPNTGELFF. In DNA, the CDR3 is TGTGCCAGCAGCCCAGGGCCCGGGCCGAACACCGGGGAGCTGTTTTTT.

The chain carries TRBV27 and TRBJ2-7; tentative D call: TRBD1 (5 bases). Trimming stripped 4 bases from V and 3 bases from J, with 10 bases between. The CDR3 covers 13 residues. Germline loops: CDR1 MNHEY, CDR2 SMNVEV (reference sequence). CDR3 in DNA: TGTGCCAGCAGTTCGATTGACAGCTACGAGCAGTACGTC. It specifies CASSSIDSYEQYV.

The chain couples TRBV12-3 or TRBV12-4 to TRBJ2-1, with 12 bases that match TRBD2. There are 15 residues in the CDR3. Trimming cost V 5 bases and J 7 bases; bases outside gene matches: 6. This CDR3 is CASSKATSGGNEQFF. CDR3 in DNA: TGTGCCAGCAGTAAGGCGACTAGCGGGGGTAATGAGCAGTTCTTC.

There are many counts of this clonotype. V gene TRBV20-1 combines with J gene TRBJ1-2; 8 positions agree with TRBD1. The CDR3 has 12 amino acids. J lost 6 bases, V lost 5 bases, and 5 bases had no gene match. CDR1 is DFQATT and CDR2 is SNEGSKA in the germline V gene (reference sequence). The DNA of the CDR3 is TGCAGTGCTGCACGGACAGGGAATGGCTACACCTTC. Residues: CSAARTGNGYTF.